This TCR beta chain was observed in a study of cytomegalovirus exposure and HLA in healthy donors. About this clone: Its specificity is unknown.

The CDR3 extends over 14 amino acids. The V gene's germline CDR1 is GTSNPN and CDR2 SVGIG (reference sequence). Unmatched junction bases numbered 8, after V lost 5 bases and J lost 5 bases. Amplification used 60 Vbeta primers and 13 Jbeta primers. Here immunoSEQ multiplex PCR was the method, and the copy in TCRdb shows in-frame clones only, minus some. The sample lists under 200,000 clones, more than 65% occurring once. Study-wide points: The study flagged about 150 TCR beta chains as cytomegalovirus-associated. Follow-up analysis later connected one missense variant in DCLRE1C with trimming of TCR beta V- and J-genes. According to an earlier analysis, most TCR beta V segments yielded productive rearrangements about 90% or about 30% of the time.

The receptor's source is a man between 45 and 60 years old in good health and CMV-seropositive. Sequences were obtained from PBMCs. The chain uses TRBV30 and TRBJ2-1; 8 bases fit TRBD2. CDR3 coding DNA: TGTGCCTGGGGCCGGGGACTAGGTAACAATGAGCAGTTCTTC. It specifies CAWGRGLGNNEQFF.